The 30 T cell receptor beta chains below come from one sample, sequenced in a study of graft-versus-host responses after intestinal transplantation. This table comes from immunoSEQ multiplex PCR, and its TCRdb copy is limited to in-frame clones, with some not included. Of around 97,000 clones in the sample, 80% to 95% were seen once. These receptors have no known antigen. The sequencing used unstimulated CD8+ T cells sorted from spleen or lymph node cells, collected before intestinal transplant. The receptors were sampled from a human donor who received an intestinal transplant.

This clone was counted a single time. V gene TRBV19 combines with J gene TRBJ2-5; 13 bases are shared with TRBD2. V lost 7 bases, J lost 0 bases, and 5 bases stayed unmatched. The germline V gene encodes CDR1 LNHDA and CDR2 SQIVND (reference sequence). The CDR3 covers 16 residues. As DNA, the CDR3 is TGTGCCAGTAAGCACGGGACTAGCGGGAACCAAGAGACCCAGTACTTC. Its protein product is CASKHGTSGNQETQYF.

CDR3 sequence reads: CASSIALSVFSGNTIYF. CDR3 DNA sequence: TGTGCCAGTAGTATTGCACTATCAGTCTTCTCTGGAAACACCATATATTTT. The chain links TRBV19 to TRBJ1-3; D ambiguous. The V end lost 3 bases, the J end lost 0 bases, and 15 bases lay between the germline ends. This CDR3 is 17 amino acids long. Germline CDR1 LNHDA, CDR2 SQIVND (reference sequence).

This clone occurred once. V gene TRBV21-1 combines with J gene TRBJ2-1. TRBV21-1 is a documented pseudogene. CDR3 length: 10 residues. The CDR3 DNA follows: TGTGCCAGCATAAGGTTTGAGCAGTTCTTC. Translation gives CASIRFEQFF.

The V call is TRBV1, the J call TRBJ2-7; no DNA check was done on the table's D call, TRBD2. TRBV1 is given as a pseudogene. The CDR3 consists of 18 residues. The DNA of the CDR3 is TGCACCAGCAGCCAAGAACCCCTAGCGGGGGCCGTTTCCTACGAGCAGTACTTC. The encoded protein is CTSSQEPLAGAVSYEQYF.

The CDR3 DNA is TGCGCCAGCAGCCAAGCGGGGGGGATAGGTGAGCAGTACTTC. It encodes CASSQAGGIGEQYF. The gene calls are TRBV4-1 and TRBJ2-7; 8 nucleotides align to TRBD2. Germline V gene sequence: CDR1 MGHRA, CDR2 YSYEKL. V lost 1 base to trimming and J lost 7 bases; unmatched junction nucleotides: 6. This CDR3 is 14 amino acids long.

The chain couples TRBV4-1 to TRBJ2-7; 8 bases fit TRBD2. V trimming: 0 bases; J trimming: 5 bases; junction bases outside the gene matches: 9. Germline V gene data show CDR1 as MGHRA and CDR2 as YSYEKL. The CDR3 covers 16 residues. This CDR3 reads CASSQDLGRGGNEQYF. In nucleotides, the CDR3 is TGCGCCAGCAGCCAAGATTTAGGTCGGGGGGGCAACGAGCAGTACTTC.

This clone was observed a single time. V is TRBV27 and J is TRBJ2-3, with no clear D. The CDR3 is made up of 13 amino acids. The germline gives CDR1 MNHEY, CDR2 SMNVEV (reference sequence). The germline V and J ends were trimmed by 8 bases and 2 bases, with 11 bases remaining between them. The chain's CDR3 is CASGFQNTDTQYF. The DNA of the CDR3 is TGTGCCAGCGGATTTCAGAACACAGATACGCAGTATTTT.

This chain connects TRBV7-4 to TRBJ2-5; weak D call: TRBD2 (5 bases). The germline V gene has CDR1 SGHVT and CDR2 SQSDAQ. V shed 2 bases and J shed 3 bases, with 10 bases lying between them. This CDR3 spans 14 amino acids. Here the CDR3 reads CASSLYGVEETQYF. The CDR3 bases are TGTGCCAGCAGCTTATACGGGGTGGAAGAGACCCAGTACTTC.

This sequence joins TRBV9 and TRBJ1-2, with D perhaps matching TRBD1 (6 bases). The CDR3 runs 15 residues. Germline V gene data show CDR1 as SGDLS and CDR2 as YYNGEE. Trimming shortened V by 0 bases and J by 8 bases, and 17 bases separated the two germline ends. The CDR3 bases are TGTGCCAGCAGCGTAGAGGGCGGGGGGGCGCAGGGCTACACCTTC. Its protein product is CASSVEGGGAQGYTF.

The chain links TRBV6-1 to TRBJ1-2, with 9 bases aligning to TRBD1. The length of the CDR3 is 15 residues. The germline V gene encodes CDR1 MNHNS and CDR2 SASEGT. Losses at the gene ends were 5 bases for V and 5 bases for J; bases not matched to a gene: 9. CDR3 bases: TGTGCCAGCAGTCCCCGGACAGGGGAGGGATATGGCTACACCTTC. This gives the protein CASSPRTGEGYGYTF.

The rearrangement links TRBV27 to TRBJ2-7, with D tentatively TRBD1 or TRBD2 (5 bases each). The CDR3 extends over 12 amino acids. Germline CDR1 MNHEY, CDR2 SMNVEV (reference sequence). V lost 10 bases, J lost 4 bases, and 14 bases lay in between. CDR3 in DNA: TGTGCCACCCGGGACCCCTTATACGAGCAGTACTTC. Protein sequence: CATRDPLYEQYF.

The chain joins TRBV7-9 to TRBJ2-7; 9 bases align to TRBD2. From germline, CDR1 is SEHNR and CDR2 FQNEAQ (reference sequence). The CDR3 totals 13 residues. The junction had 9 bases not matched to a gene; V was cut back by 5 bases and J by 10 bases. The CDR3 region has the DNA TGTGCCAGCAGCCCGGGACTAGCACGAGGACAGTACTTC. Protein sequence: CASSPGLARGQYF.

The genes are TRBV29-1 and TRBJ2-1, with D unclear. CDR1 and CDR2 (germline): SQVTM, ANQGSEA. The CDR3 has 12 amino acids. Trimming cost V 7 bases and J 3 bases, with 10 bases left between them. The CDR3, as DNA: TGCAGCGAGGTCGGTGTCTACAATGAGCAGTTCTTC. Residues: CSEVGVYNEQFF.

The gene calls are TRBV7-9 and TRBJ1-5; D call uncertain. CDR1 is SEHNR, CDR2 FQNEAQ, per germline (reference sequence). The V end was cut by 1 base, the J end by 5 bases, with 6 bases between. CDR3 length: 13 amino acids. CDR3 region: CASSLDEYQPQHF. The CDR3 nucleotides read TGTGCCAGCAGCTTAGATGAGTATCAGCCCCAGCATTTT.

V is TRBV29-1 and J is TRBJ2-5, with D possibly TRBD2 on 6 matching bases. Germline assignment: CDR1 SQVTM and CDR2 ANQGSEA. Trimming removed 4 bases from V and 2 bases from J, with 11 bases in between. The CDR3 has 13 amino acids. The CDR3 spells CSVVRGQQETQYF. The CDR3 DNA is TGCAGCGTTGTGCGGGGCCAACAAGAGACCCAGTACTTC.

With regard to this clone: Within the sample, other DNA sequences also encode this same CDR3. V and J are TRBV6-5 and TRBJ2-1; 9 nucleotides match TRBD1. The V and J ends lost 6 bases and 5 bases, in that order; junction bases with no gene match: 8. The CDR3 runs to 15 residues. CDR1 and CDR2 from the germline V gene are MNHEY and SVGAGI. The CDR3 loop reads CASSSRDRVHNEQFF. In DNA, the CDR3 is TGTGCCAGCAGCTCCCGGGACAGGGTCCACAATGAGCAGTTCTTC.

The chain combines TRBV7-8 with TRBJ1-5, with a tentative D call TRBD1 (5 bases). The CDR3 length is 15 residues. Trimming took off 5 bases at V and 4 bases at J, with 15 bases between the two ends. Germline values: CDR1 SGHVS, CDR2 FQNEAQ. CDR3 DNA: TGTGCCAGCAGCCCCGAAGTTGGGGGAAATCAGCCCCAGCATTTT. Translated, it gives CASSPEVGGNQPQHF.

The chain carries TRBV5-1 and TRBJ2-7, with D tentatively TRBD2 (5 bases). Trimming cost V 0 bases and J 2 bases, with 24 bases left between them. Germline CDR1 is SGHRS and CDR2 is YFSETQ. There are 19 residues in the CDR3. The CDR3 is CASSLGCREYQKIAYEQYF. In DNA form, the CDR3 reads TGCGCCAGCAGCTTGGGATGTCGGGAATACCAAAAGATTGCCTACGAGCAGTACTTC.

This chain uses TRBV7-8 with TRBJ2-3; D gene ambiguous. The CDR3 length is 15 residues. Trimming removed 5 bases from V and 0 bases from J, with 12 bases in between. Looked up from germline, CDR1 is SGHVS and CDR2 is FQNEAQ. DNA for the CDR3: TGTGCCAGCAGCCTTAGTGGATCTAGCACAGATACGCAGTATTTT. Translation: CASSLSGSSTDTQYF.

This clone was seen just once. V usage is TRBV7-2 and J usage is TRBJ1-2, with unresolved D. The V gene's germline CDR1 is SGHTA and CDR2 FQGNSA. The CDR3 contains 13 residues. V was trimmed by 4 bases and J by 8 bases, leaving 14 bases between them. The CDR3 loop reads CASSSSYEEGYTF. DNA of the CDR3: TGTGCCAGCAGCTCTTCCTATGAGGAAGGCTACACCTTC.

A single count supports this clone. The chain employs TRBV9 and TRBJ2-2, with 12 bases aligning to TRBD2. The CDR3 has 18 amino acids. The germline CDR1 and CDR2 sequences are SGDLS and YYNGEE. Trimming at V came to 4 bases and at J to 0 bases, leaving 7 bases not matched to a gene. The CDR3 region has the DNA TGTGCCAGCAGCCCGAAGACTAGCGGGGGTGCGAACACCGGGGAGCTGTTTTTT. It yields the protein CASSPKTSGGANTGELFF.

The V gene is TRBV27, the J gene TRBJ1-1; 8 nucleotides line up with TRBD1. V was pared by 5 bases and J by 3 bases, with 2 bases of the junction left unmatched. CDR1 is MNHEY, CDR2 SMNVEV, per germline (reference sequence). There are 13 residues in the CDR3. CDR3 bases: TGTGCCAGCAGTCAGACAGGGGACACTGAAGCTTTCTTT. Its translation is CASSQTGDTEAFF.

V gene TRBV9 combines with J gene TRBJ2-1, with 11 bases aligning to TRBD2. The germline V gene has CDR1 SGDLS and CDR2 YYNGEE. V lost 3 bases, J lost 4 bases, and 6 bases stayed unmatched. The CDR3 loop spans 16 amino acids. The chain's CDR3 is CASSGTTSGGYNEQFF. CDR3 in DNA: TGTGCCAGCAGCGGAACAACTAGCGGGGGATACAATGAGCAGTTCTTC. Using reference TRBV9 and TRBJ2-1 for the parts outside the CDR3, the full variable domain is DSGVTQTPKHLITATGQRVTLRCSPRSGDLSVYWYQQSLDQGLQFLIQYYNGEERAKGNILERFSAQQFPDLHSELNLSSLELGDSALYFCASSGTTSGGYNEQFFGPGTRLTVL.

The chain carries TRBV5-5 and TRBJ2-7, with unresolved D. The CDR3 has 13 amino acids. Germline CDR1 reads SGHKS; CDR2 reads YYEKEE (reference sequence). Trimming took 0 bases from V and 3 from J, leaving 7 bases between them. This chain's CDR3 is CASSLALYYEQYF. In DNA form, the CDR3 reads TGTGCCAGCAGCTTGGCCCTCTACTACGAGCAGTACTTC.

This chain joins TRBV4-1 and TRBJ1-3; D is uncertain. The CDR3 consists of 13 residues. V was pared by 1 base and J by 4 bases, with 5 bases between. From germline, CDR1 is MGHRA and CDR2 YSYEKL. The CDR3, as DNA: TGCGCCAGCAGCCAAGTTCCGGGAAACACCATATATTTT. Residues: CASSQVPGNTIYF.

The chain links TRBV5-5 to TRBJ2-5; TRBD2 aligns across 9 bases. Trimming removed 4 bases from V and 5 bases from J; junction bases left unmatched: 9. CDR1 is SGHKS and CDR2 is YYEKEE in the germline V gene (reference sequence). The CDR3 is 15 residues long. CDR3 sequence (DNA): TGTGCCAGCAGCGGCGGGGGGGCCCCCCCGGAGACCCAGTACTTC. Amino acids: CASSGGGAPPETQYF.

The chain couples TRBV12-5 to TRBJ2-4, with 7 nucleotides matching TRBD1. There are 13 residues in the CDR3. The J segment lost 6 bases and the V segment lost 6 bases, leaving 5 bases of the junction unmatched. Germline CDR1 LGHNT, CDR2 FRNRAP. In DNA form, the CDR3 reads TGTGCTAGTGGATTAGGACAGGCAAACATTCAGTACTTC. This codes for CASGLGQANIQYF.

The chain uses TRBV6-5 and TRBJ1-1; no clear D gene. The CDR3 contains 15 residues. V shed 6 bases and J shed 3 bases, with 17 bases lying between them. The germline gives CDR1 MNHEY, CDR2 SVGAGI. The CDR3 here is CASSLSGGRDTEAFF. The DNA for the CDR3 is TGTGCCAGCAGCCTGTCAGGAGGGCGGGACACTGAAGCTTTCTTT.

This clone has just one count. The rearrangement joins TRBV6-6 to TRBJ1-1; the D gene is possibly TRBD1 (5 bases). This CDR3 is 16 amino acids long. Germline values: CDR1 MNHNY, CDR2 SVGAGI (reference sequence). V was pared by 2 bases and J by 2 bases, with 15 bases between. The CDR3 loop reads CASSYVQPGLNTEAFF. The CDR3 coding sequence is TGTGCCAGCAGTTACGTGCAACCAGGGTTAAACACTGAAGCTTTCTTT.

This chain uses TRBV4-1 with TRBJ1-2, with 9 bases fitting TRBD1. CDR1 and CDR2 from the germline V gene are MGHRA and YSYEKL. The CDR3 spans 15 residues. V was pared by 3 bases and J by 2 bases, with 4 bases of the junction left unmatched. The CDR3 reads CASSHADRGNYGYTF. CDR3 bases: TGCGCCAGCAGCCATGCGGACAGGGGAAACTATGGCTACACCTTC.